The 18 T cell receptor beta chains presented below share a single source sample, sequenced in a study of blood T cell repertoires in COVID-19. Using immunoSEQ multiplex PCR, the repertoire was profiled, and TCRdb retains in-frame clones only, with some absent. The repertoire has 200,000 or so clones, roughly 80% of them found once; the top ten carry 17%. Sequenced sample: peripheral blood. The receptors come from a man in his 60s with active or convalescent COVID-19.

The V call is TRBV6-5, the J call TRBJ2-7; tentative D call: TRBD1 (5 bases). Deletions cut 2 bases from V and 1 base from J, with 12 bases between. The CDR3 extends over 15 amino acids. Germline CDR1 MNHEY, CDR2 SVGAGI. The CDR3 coding sequence is TGTGCCAGCAGTTACGGTGGGGCAGGGTCCTACGAGCAGTACTTC. Protein sequence: CASSYGGAGSYEQYF.

The CDR3 sequence is CASSTSLARGQNTGELFF. CDR3 bases: TGTGCCAGCAGCACTAGTCTAGCGAGGGGGCAAAACACCGGGGAGCTGTTTTTT. The chain couples TRBV21-1 to TRBJ2-2; TRBD1 is the table's D call, not checked against the DNA. TRBV21-1 is designated a pseudogene. The CDR3 covers 18 residues.

This clone was seen just once. This chain connects TRBV12-2 to TRBJ2-7; the DNA was not compared with TRBD1, the D call given in the table. TRBV12-2 is assigned pseudogene status. This CDR3 comprises 15 residues. The CDR3 is CASRWRPTGPYEQYF. CDR3 DNA sequence: TGTGCAAGTCGCTGGCGCCCGACAGGGCCCTACGAGCAGTACTTC.

This clone was counted only a few times. The chain links TRBV29-1 to TRBJ2-1, with TRBD2 matching 10 bases. Germline V gives CDR1 SQVTM, CDR2 ANQGSEA. The V segment lost 2 bases and the J segment 0 bases; nucleotides outside the gene matches: 10. CDR3 length equals 18 residues. The CDR3 sequence is CSVERYLAGDNSYNEQFF. In nucleotides, the CDR3 is TGCAGCGTTGAAAGGTATCTAGCGGGAGACAACTCCTACAATGAGCAGTTCTTC.

The rearrangement joins TRBV6-5 to TRBJ1-5; no clear D. V was shortened by 10 bases and J by 2 bases, with 12 bases between the two germline ends. CDR1 and CDR2 from the germline V gene are MNHEY and SVGAGI. The CDR3 contains 13 residues. The CDR3 region has the DNA TGTGCCACGGCCGGGAAGGGCAATCAGCCCCAGCATTTT. It yields the protein CATAGKGNQPQHF.

In its sample, this clone was seen a few times. The chain joins TRBV4-3 to TRBJ2-7, with 11 bases matching TRBD2. Germline assignment: CDR1 LGHNA and CDR2 YSLEER. There are 15 residues in the CDR3. V lost 5 bases to trimming and J lost 4 bases; unmatched junction nucleotides: 7. CDR3 bases: TGCGCCAGCAGCATGACTAGCGGGGCAACTTACGAGCAGTACTTC. Translating it yields CASSMTSGATYEQYF.

The rearrangement joins TRBV19 to TRBJ2-7; TRBD1 agrees at 8 bases. Trimming cost V 9 bases and J 5 bases; bases outside gene matches: 21. CDR1 is LNHDA and CDR2 is SQIVND in the germline V gene (reference sequence). This CDR3 is 17 amino acids long. CDR3 in DNA: TGTGCCAGCAACGGGGGCCTGGGTGGACAGGGAGTCAACGAGCAGTACTTC. As protein: CASNGGLGGQGVNEQYF.

The chain couples TRBV5-1 to TRBJ2-2; TRBD2 matches at 11 bases. The V segment lost 5 bases and the J segment 4 bases; nucleotides outside the gene matches: 4. Germline-derived CDR1 and CDR2 are SGHRS and YFSETQ. This CDR3 spans 15 amino acids. The CDR3 DNA follows: TGCGCCAGCAGGGCCACTAGCGGGGGCACCGGGGAGCTGTTTTTT. This encodes CASRATSGGTGELFF.

The J gene is TRBJ2-3, the V gene TRBV6-5, with 13 bases lining up with TRBD2. V lost 8 bases, J lost 2 bases, and 4 bases stayed unmatched. CDR3 length: 15 residues. Germline CDR1 MNHEY, CDR2 SVGAGI. CDR3 sequence reads: CASPGLAGATDTQYF. CDR3 nucleotides: TGTGCCAGCCCTGGACTAGCGGGAGCCACAGATACGCAGTATTTT.

The sample holds one count of this clone. This chain links TRBV18 with TRBJ1-2; 7 nucleotides line up with TRBD1. CDR1 KGHSH and CDR2 LQKENI come from the germline V gene. This CDR3 comprises 15 residues. The trim removed 3 bases at V and 6 bases at J, leaving 10 bases unmatched. This CDR3 reads CASSPQRQGRDGYTF. CDR3 DNA: TGTGCCAGCTCACCCCAGAGACAGGGTAGAGATGGCTACACCTTC. The variable domain in full, completed from reference TRBV18 and TRBJ1-2, reads NAGVMQNPRHLVRRRGQEARLRCSPMKGHSHVYWYRQLPEEGLKFMVYLQKENIIDESGMPKERFSAEFPKEGPSILRIQQVVRGDSAAYFCASSPQRQGRDGYTFGSGTRLTVV.

The V gene is TRBV14, the J gene TRBJ2-7; a weak D match, TRBD1 (6 bases). With 1 base removed from V and 7 bases from J, the gap between germline ends came to 11 bases. The germline V gene has CDR1 SGHDN and CDR2 FVKESK. The length of the CDR3 is 13 residues. CDR3 in amino acids: CASSQVGAGEQYF. The CDR3 DNA reads TGTGCCAGCAGCCAAGTGGGGGCCGGGGAGCAGTACTTC.

The chain carries TRBV20-1 and TRBJ2-1, with D possibly matching TRBD2 (6 bases). The CDR3 length is 16 residues. V lost 3 bases, J lost 0 bases, and 15 bases lay in between. Looked up from germline, CDR1 is DFQATT and CDR2 is SNEGSKA (reference sequence). CDR3 sequence reads: CSASPSEASSYNEQFF. The CDR3 nucleotides are TGCAGTGCTAGTCCTAGCGAAGCGAGCTCCTACAATGAGCAGTTCTTC.

The CDR3 reads CASSSGLTRGYTF. DNA of the CDR3: TGTGCCAGCAGCTCCGGACTGACTAGAGGCTACACCTTC. This chain links TRBV5-4 with TRBJ1-2; D gene unclear. Trimming cost V 3 bases and J 8 bases, with 14 bases left between them. The CDR3 has 13 residues. Germline V CDR1 and CDR2: SGHNT, YYREEE (reference sequence).

This clone was counted only a few times. This CDR3 reads CASRPLVGTGFSNQPQHF. The CDR3 bases are TGTGCCAGCAGACCCCTTGTCGGGACAGGGTTTAGCAATCAGCCCCAGCATTTT. This chain uses TRBV27 with TRBJ1-5; TRBD1 aligns across 9 bases. The germline V gene has CDR1 MNHEY and CDR2 SMNVEV (reference sequence). This CDR3 has 18 residues. V shed 6 bases, J shed 0 bases, and the junction held 12 bases outside the gene matches.

V usage is TRBV5-6 and J usage is TRBJ2-5; D might be TRBD1 (5 bases). The germline gives CDR1 SGHDT, CDR2 YYEEEE. The V and J ends lost 4 bases and 4 bases respectively, with 17 bases between them. This CDR3 has 15 amino acids. The CDR3 sequence is CASSPLAGKGETQYF. CDR3 nucleotide sequence: TGTGCCAGCAGCCCCTTGGCAGGGAAGGGAGAGACCCAGTACTTC.

The chain links TRBV9 to TRBJ2-2; D remains unclear. Germline V gene sequence: CDR1 SGDLS, CDR2 YYNGEE. This CDR3 has 13 amino acids. V was cut by 5 bases and J by 5 bases, with 10 bases left in between. The chain's CDR3 is CASRPQETGELFF. The CDR3 DNA reads TGTGCCAGCAGGCCCCAAGAGACCGGGGAGCTGTTTTTT.

The sample holds a few counts of this clone. V usage is TRBV27 and J usage is TRBJ2-7, with D possibly matching TRBD1 (5 bases). V lost 3 bases, J lost 4 bases, and 19 bases lay in between. CDR3 size: 16 residues. The germline V gene has CDR1 MNHEY and CDR2 SMNVEV (reference sequence). The CDR3 nucleotides are TGTGCCAGCAGTTTCCTCGGACACACGGTATCATACGAGCAGTACTTC. The encoded protein is CASSFLGHTVSYEQYF.

A few counts support this clone. The rearrangement uses TRBV6-6 and TRBJ1-2; TRBD1 matches at 7 bases. Trimming removed 7 bases from V and 4 bases from J; junction bases left unmatched: 9. The germline CDR1 and CDR2 sequences are MNHNY and SVGAGI (reference sequence). This CDR3 is 14 amino acids long. In nucleotides, the CDR3 is TGTGCCAGCACCCTACTCCGGGACAGCTATGGCTACACCTTC. This codes for CASTLLRDSYGYTF.